This T cell receptor beta chain is drawn from a study of cytomegalovirus exposure and HLA in healthy donors. Germline V gene data show CDR1 as SGHRS and CDR2 as YFSETQ. This CDR3 comprises 14 residues. V gave up 0 bases and J gave up 5 bases, with 9 bases separating them. Primers for the PCR totalled 60 Vbeta and 13 Jbeta. Here immunoSEQ multiplex PCR was the method, and the copy in TCRdb shows in-frame clones only, minus some. The table lists approximately 34,000 clones. The sequence derives from a woman in her thirties or forties in good health and CMV-seropositive. Sequencing was performed on PBMCs. The chain recombines TRBV5-1 with TRBJ2-1; tentative D call: TRBD1 (6 bases). This chain's CDR3 is CASSLGTANNEQFF. The CDR3 DNA follows: TGCGCCAGCAGCTTGGGGACAGCTAACAATGAGCAGTTCTTC.